One and the same sample provided the 2 T cell receptor beta chains below, sequenced in a study of memory CD8 T cells in hepatitis C reinfection. Assay used: immunoSEQ multiplex PCR; TCRdb lists only in-frame clones, some missing. The sample contains about 50,000 clones, roughly 90% of which appear only once. Described time point: pre-reinfection, 55 to 20 weeks before reinfection detection. No in vitro expansion preceded TCR sequencing of the sorted cells. Material for sequencing was naive CD8+ T cells sorted from blood. Source of these receptors: a man between 18 and 29 years old with hepatitis C virus infection.

The V and J genes are TRBV29-1 and TRBJ2-1, with D perhaps matching TRBD2 (5 bases). Germline V lookup: CDR1 SQVTM, CDR2 ANQGSEA. The V and J ends lost 3 bases and 16 bases respectively, with 19 bases between them. The length of the CDR3 is 12 residues. CDR3 sequence: CSVESGSSEGFF. CDR3 DNA: TGCAGCGTTGAGTCGGGGAGCTCCGAGGGTTTCTTC.

The chain uses TRBV11-2 and TRBJ1-2; 9 bases are shared with TRBD1. Germline V gene lookup returns CDR1 SGHAT and CDR2 FQNNGV. V lost 4 bases to trimming and J lost 6 bases; unmatched junction nucleotides: 12. The CDR3 is made up of 16 amino acids. The CDR3 DNA follows: TGTGCCAGCAGCTATTACACAGGGGGCGGTTCAGATGGCTACACCTTC. Translation gives CASSYYTGGGSDGYTF.